Presented here are 15 T cell receptor beta chains from one specimen sequenced in a study of blood T cell repertoires in COVID-19. Sequenced by immunoSEQ multiplex PCR; TCRdb stores in-frame clones only, minus some. The data contain some 490,000 clones, approximately 91% of them seen just once; the ten biggest clones take up roughly 8.5%. Input material: PBMCs or T cells enriched from blood (not recorded which). All receptors derive from an older woman who had recovered from COVID-19.

The chain couples TRBV25-1 to TRBJ1-3; 7 nucleotides agree with TRBD1. This CDR3 region has 17 residues. V gave up 4 bases and J gave up 1 base; unmatched junction bases: 10. Per germline, CDR1 MGHDK and CDR2 SYGVNS. The CDR3, as DNA: TGTGCCAGCAGTGGAGGCCGGGGACAGACATCTGGAAACACCATATATTTT. Amino acids: CASSGGRGQTSGNTIYF.

CDR3 protein: CASSLEIGVNTEAFF. For the CDR3, the DNA is TGCGCCAGCAGCTTGGAAATCGGGGTGAACACTGAAGCTTTCTTT. This chain connects TRBV5-1 to TRBJ1-1; D is undetermined. V lost 0 bases to trimming and J lost 0 bases, with 9 bases between them. Germline V CDR1 and CDR2: SGHRS, YFSETQ. The CDR3 extends over 15 amino acids.

The V and J genes are TRBV15 and TRBJ2-1, with 10 nucleotides matching TRBD2. V trimming: 4 bases; J trimming: 6 bases; junction bases outside the gene matches: 3. CDR3 length equals 14 residues. Per the germline V gene, CDR1 is LNHNV and CDR2 is YYDKDF (reference sequence). The CDR3 DNA follows: TGTGCCACCAGCACTAGCGGGGGATTCAATGAGCAGTTCTTC. Protein sequence: CATSTSGGFNEQFF.

The chain recombines TRBV14 with TRBJ1-5; D perhaps matches TRBD1 (5 bases). The CDR3 runs 14 residues. Germline CDR1 reads SGHDN; CDR2 reads FVKESK. V was clipped by 3 bases and J by 3 bases, with 9 bases between them. This chain's CDR3 is CASSHAGINQPQHF. The DNA of the CDR3 is TGTGCCAGCAGCCACGCAGGGATCAATCAGCCCCAGCATTTT.

The CDR3 DNA reads as TGCAGTGCTAGTATCGCGGGGGGGCCGCAAGAGACCCAGTACTTC. It yields the protein CSASIAGGPQETQYF. The V gene is TRBV20-1, the J gene TRBJ2-5; 9 nucleotides line up with TRBD2. V trimming: 3 bases; J trimming: 2 bases; junction bases outside the gene matches: 7. The CDR3 has 15 amino acids. The germline V gene encodes CDR1 DFQATT and CDR2 SNEGSKA (reference sequence).

This chain joins TRBV18 and TRBJ2-1; 11 bases are a match to TRBD2. The CDR3 runs 16 residues. J gave up 8 bases and V 6 bases, and 12 bases lay outside the gene matches. Germline loops: CDR1 KGHSH, CDR2 LQKENI. CDR3 in amino acids: CASSRGLAEGQDEQFF. In nucleotides, the CDR3 is TGTGCCAGCTCGCGGGGACTAGCGGAGGGGCAGGATGAGCAGTTCTTC.

The chain is built from TRBV20-1 and TRBJ1-5; a possible D gene is TRBD1 (5 bases). CDR1 and CDR2 (germline): DFQATT, SNEGSKA (reference sequence). The CDR3 is made up of 14 amino acids. V was cut by 3 bases and J by 4 bases, with 13 bases left in between. The CDR3 spells CSASGGGGNQPQHF. For the CDR3, the DNA is TGCAGTGCTAGTGGGGGTGGGGGGAATCAGCCCCAGCATTTT.

The J gene is TRBJ2-5, the V gene TRBV19; a possible D gene is TRBD2 (5 bases). This CDR3 is built from 14 residues. CDR1 LNHDA and CDR2 SQIVND come from the germline V gene (reference sequence). Trimming cost V 10 bases and J 0 bases, with 15 bases left between them. For the CDR3, the DNA is TGTGCCACCCAAGTGGGAGCGTACCAAGAGACCCAGTACTTC. Encoded protein: CATQVGAYQETQYF.

The CDR3 DNA reads as TGTGCCAGCAGGGAGCAACTCTCTGGAAACACCATATATTTT. Translated, it gives CASREQLSGNTIYF. V and J are TRBV2 and TRBJ1-3; D is uncertain. The V end was cut by 6 bases, the J end by 0 bases, with 9 bases between. The CDR3 is 14 residues long. Per the germline V gene, CDR1 is SNHLY and CDR2 is FYNNEI.

The V and J genes are TRBV6-5 and TRBJ1-4; D not certain. CDR1 and CDR2 (germline): MNHEY, SVGAGI. The ends were cut back, 2 bases at V and 13 bases at J, with 17 bases in the middle. The CDR3 runs 14 residues. CDR3 in DNA: TGTGCCAGCAGTTACCGTCAAGGGAGTCAAGGACTGTTTTTT. It translates to CASSYRQGSQGLFF.

The CDR3 here is CASGSRTGTGNEKLFF. In DNA form, the CDR3 reads TGTGCTAGTGGTTCTCGTACCGGGACAGGGAATGAAAAACTGTTTTTT. J is TRBJ1-4 and V is TRBV12-5, with TRBD1 matching over 9 bases. The CDR3 extends over 16 amino acids. With V trimmed by 4 bases and J by 5 bases, 8 bases remained unmatched. Germline CDR1 reads LGHNT; CDR2 reads FRNRAP.

This clone was seen only once. The chain links TRBV3-1 (or the pseudogene TRBV3-2) to TRBJ1-2; D is unclear. Trimming shortened V by 1 base and J by 4 bases, and 16 bases separated the two germline ends. The CDR3 runs to 16 residues. Germline values: CDR1 LGHDT, CDR2 YNNKEL (reference sequence). CDR3 DNA: TGTGCCAGCAGCCAAGGACCATACAGCCTAATCTATGGCTACACCTTC. Translating gives CASSQGPYSLIYGYTF.

This clone was observed a single time. The V and J genes are TRBV11-2 and TRBJ1-4; 8 bases line up with TRBD1. CDR1 and CDR2 from the germline V gene are SGHAT and FQNNGV. Germline trimming cut 6 bases from V and 6 bases from J; bases unmatched to any gene: 9. The CDR3 runs 15 residues. CDR3 sequence: CASRFTGGGYEKLFF. The CDR3 DNA is TGTGCCAGCAGATTCACAGGGGGAGGGTATGAAAAACTGTTTTTT.

This clone was seen a single time. V usage is TRBV11-3 and J usage is TRBJ2-3, with 8 bases lining up with TRBD1. The germline V gene encodes CDR1 SGHNT and CDR2 YENEEA. Losses at the gene ends were 4 bases for V and 2 bases for J; bases not matched to a gene: 11. The length of the CDR3 is 17 residues. The CDR3 DNA sequence: TGTGCCAGCAGCTCATCCCTCAGGGGGCGATTCACAGATACGCAGTATTTT. This gives the protein CASSSSLRGRFTDTQYF.

This chain links TRBV2 with TRBJ1-5, with D unclear. The ends were cut back, 1 base at V and 0 bases at J, with 13 bases in the middle. CDR3 length equals 17 residues. Germline CDR1 reads SNHLY; CDR2 reads FYNNEI. The CDR3 region has the DNA TGTGCCAGCAGTGAAGTGTTTGGCGGGGTTAGCAATCAGCCCCAGCATTTT. Its protein is CASSEVFGGVSNQPQHF.